Listed below are T cell receptor beta chains from one sample, sequenced in a study of T cells in Graves' hyperthyroidism and ophthalmopathy. TCRdb reprocessed the multiplex PCR reads with MiXCR, giving one entry per CDR3 protein. The sample consists of 500,000 to 600,000 distinct CDR3 sequences, over 15% of them appearing once. Sample: blood. The receptor set was obtained from a woman under 30 with Graves' hyperthyroidism. Each CDR3 is given with its conserved first and last residue. The order of the fields is J gene, D gene, clone size, V gene, CDR3 protein, CDR3 DNA. A D gene is named only where the DNA matches it firmly. Not all rows give a size; the values are once, few, many and, for expanded clones, a class.

TRBJ2-1	TRBD2	NA	TRBV19	CASSFRLAGGPGMMNEQFF	TGTGCCAGTAGTTTCCGACTAGCGGGAGGGCCGGGTATGATGAATGAGCAGTTCTTC
TRBJ1-5	NA	few	TRBV6-2/TRBV6-3	CASSYALMGFNQPQHF	TGTGCCAGCAGTTACGCCTTGATGGGCTTCAATCAGCCCCAGCATTTT
TRBJ2-5	NA	few	TRBV18	CASSTPSRRGETQYF	TGTGCCAGCTCCACCCCCTCAAGGAGGGGGGAGACCCAGTACTTC
TRBJ1-5	TRBD1	NA	TRBV19	CASSIVGTGVGQPQHF	TGTGCCAGTAGTATAGTTGGGACAGGGGTAGGTCAGCCCCAGCATTTT
TRBJ2-1	NA	few	TRBV15	CATSRGGVASNEQFF	TGTGCCACCAGCAGAGGAGGGGTAGCGAGCAATGAGCAGTTCTTC
TRBJ2-1	TRBD1	NA	TRBV12-3/TRBV12-4	CASSLGSGTGVWEQFF	TGTGCCAGCAGTTTAGGATCTGGGACAGGGGTTTGGGAGCAGTTCTTC
TRBJ1-5	NA	NA	TRBV7-6	CASSPKGGGFDQPQHF	TGTGCCAGCAGCCCGAAAGGGGGAGGTTTCGATCAGCCCCAGCATTTT
TRBJ2-3	TRBD2	many	TRBV5-1	CASSLLAGKDTQYF	TGCGCCAGCAGCCTCCTAGCGGGGAAAGATACGCAGTATTTT
TRBJ2-6	TRBD2	few	TRBV28	CATGGPGANVLTF	TGTGCCACGGGAGGCCCTGGGGCCAACGTCCTGACTTTC
TRBJ2-6	TRBD1	few	TRBV28	CASSPYRGSGANVLTF	TGTGCCAGCAGTCCTTACAGGGGGAGTGGGGCCAACGTCCTGACTTTC
TRBJ2-7	NA	many	TRBV27	CASSFGIDYEQYF	TGTGCCAGCAGTTTCGGCATTGACTACGAGCAGTACTTC
TRBJ1-5	NA	NA	TRBV9	CARSPLGASNQPQHF	TGTGCCCGCAGCCCCTTGGGGGCTAGCAATCAGCCCCAGCATTTT
TRBJ2-1	TRBD2	NA	TRBV6-5	CASSYDPLAGHSSYNEQFF	TGTGCCAGCAGTTACGACCCACTAGCGGGGCATAGCTCCTACAATGAGCAGTTCTTC
TRBJ2-7	NA	many	TRBV4-1	CASSEQPYEQYF	TGCGCCAGCAGCGAGCAGCCCTACGAGCAGTACTTC
TRBJ1-2	TRBD1	many	TRBV2	CASLTGTDYGYTF	TGTGCCAGCCTGACCGGGACAGATTATGGCTACACCTTC
TRBJ1-5	TRBD1	many	TRBV20-1	CSASGTAVQPQHF	TGCAGTGCTAGTGGGACAGCTGTTCAGCCCCAGCATTTT
TRBJ2-5	NA	many	TRBV7-2	CASSLLTSRLETQYF	TGTGCCAGCAGCTTGCTGACTAGTCGTTTGGAGACCCAGTACTTC
TRBJ2-1	NA	many	TRBV28	CASSFAGAHYNEQFF	TGTGCCAGCAGTTTCGCGGGGGCCCATTACAATGAGCAGTTCTTC
TRBJ1-1	NA	many	TRBV20-1	CSATEPGLRTEAFF	TGCAGTGCTACCGAACCAGGGTTACGAACTGAAGCTTTCTTT
TRBJ2-1	TRBD2	many	TRBV15	CATSAHSGTSGNEQFF	TGTGCCACCAGCGCACATTCCGGGACTAGCGGCAATGAGCAGTTCTTC
TRBJ1-1	NA	many	TRBV7-8	CASSHVGGVNTEAFF	TGTGCCAGCAGCCATGTGGGGGGCGTGAACACTGAAGCTTTCTTT
TRBJ2-3	NA	few	TRBV29-1	CSLEGGKTDTQYF	TGCAGCCTGGAGGGCGGGAAGACAGATACGCAGTATTTT
TRBJ2-4	TRBD1	many	TRBV6-1	CASSSGTVRLAKNIQYF	TGTGCCAGCAGTTCCGGGACAGTCAGGCTAGCCAAAAACATTCAGTACTTC
TRBJ1-5	NA	many	TRBV27	CASRGRASSNQPQLF	TGTGCCAGCAGGGGTAGGGCCTCTAGCAATCAGCCCCAGCTTTTT
TRBJ2-6	NA	many	TRBV6-1	CASSEADSSGANVLTF	TGTGCCAGCAGTGAAGCTGACAGCTCTGGGGCCAACGTCCTGACTTTC
TRBJ2-3	TRBD1	many	TRBV12-5	CASGLVLGQGVADTQYF	TGTGCTAGTGGTTTGGTACTAGGACAGGGGGTCGCGGATACGCAGTATTTT
TRBJ2-7	NA	many	TRBV20-1	CSASRVGRSSYEQYF	TGCAGTGCTTCGCGGGTGGGGAGGAGCTCCTACGAGCAGTACTTC
TRBJ2-1	NA	NA	TRBV3-1	CASMRTTGDNEQFF	TGTGCCAGCATGAGGACTACTGGAGACAATGAGCAGTTCTTC
TRBJ2-7	NA	NA	TRBV7-2	CASRKGGYGQYF	TGTGCCAGCAGAAAGGGGGGCTACGGGCAGTACTTC
TRBJ1-1	NA	many	TRBV19	CASSRTDKTTRAAGEAFF	TGTGCCAGTAGTAGGACCGATAAAACGACGAGGGCCGCGGGCGAAGCTTTCTTT
TRBJ2-7	NA	many	TRBV5-1	CASSRGPGRGRSYEQYF	TGCGCCAGCAGCCGGGGGCCCGGCAGGGGTCGATCCTACGAGCAGTACTTC
TRBJ2-5	NA	NA	TRBV6-1	CASSYAPGARETQYF	TGTGCCAGCAGTTACGCGCCAGGGGCCCGTGAGACCCAGTACTTC
TRBJ1-1	TRBD1	many	TRBV20-1	CSARGGQLNTEAFF	TGCAGTGCTAGGGGGGGACAGCTGAACACTGAAGCTTTCTTT
TRBJ2-7	TRBD2	few	TRBV6-2/TRBV6-3	CASTRGAGAYEQYF	TGTGCCAGCACCCGGGGAGCGGGGGCCTACGAGCAGTACTTC
TRBJ2-7	TRBD2	many	TRBV28	CASSSLDGLAGVYEQYF	TGTGCCAGCAGCTCCCTAGATGGACTAGCGGGAGTTTACGAGCAGTACTTC
TRBJ1-5	TRBD1	few	TRBV4-2	CASSREGGQAYQPQHF	TGTGCCAGCAGCCGAGAGGGGGGACAGGCATACCAGCCCCAGCATTTT
TRBJ2-3	NA	many	TRBV6-1	CASTLRGTSSTDTQYF	TGTGCCAGCACCCTTAGGGGGACGTCCAGCACAGATACGCAGTATTTT
TRBJ2-3	TRBD2	many	TRBV29-1	CSAQGLAGVGDTQYF	TGCAGCGCGCAGGGACTAGCGGGAGTCGGAGATACGCAGTATTTT
TRBJ2-6	TRBD1	few	TRBV5-1	CASSSQGATNVLTF	TGCGCCAGCAGCTCACAGGGGGCGACCAACGTCCTGACTTTC
TRBJ1-4	NA	NA	TRBV6-1	CASRRLKRNEKLFF	TGTGCCAGCAGGCGACTGAAAAGGAATGAAAAACTGTTTTTT
TRBJ2-3	NA	many	TRBV5-1	CASSLEPLRGPTDTQYF	TGCGCCAGCAGCTTGGAACCCCTTCGGGGTCCCACAGATACGCAGTATTTT